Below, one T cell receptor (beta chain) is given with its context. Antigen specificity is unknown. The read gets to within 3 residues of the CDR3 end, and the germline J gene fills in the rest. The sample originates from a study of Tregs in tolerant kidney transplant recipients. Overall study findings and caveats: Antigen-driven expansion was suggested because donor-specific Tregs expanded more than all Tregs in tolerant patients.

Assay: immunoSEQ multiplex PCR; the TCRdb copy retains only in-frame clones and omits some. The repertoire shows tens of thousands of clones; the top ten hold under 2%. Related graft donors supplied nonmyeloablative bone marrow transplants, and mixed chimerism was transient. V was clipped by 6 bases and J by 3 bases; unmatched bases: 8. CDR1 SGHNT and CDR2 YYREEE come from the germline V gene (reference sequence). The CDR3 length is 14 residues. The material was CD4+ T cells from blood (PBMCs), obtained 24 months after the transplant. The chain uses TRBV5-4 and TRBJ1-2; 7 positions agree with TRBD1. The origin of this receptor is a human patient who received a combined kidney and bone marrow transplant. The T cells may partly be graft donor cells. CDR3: CASTPDREYYGYTF. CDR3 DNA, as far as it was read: TGTGCCAGCACCCCCGACAGGGAATACTATGGC.